This T cell receptor beta chain is drawn from a study of T cells after somatic rescue of genetic block (dated by TCRdb to 2019 to 2021). Some background on the complete study: The study assessed how robust, over the long term, a T-cell system was when the system had developed through somatic rescue of a genetic block in T-cell development.

Libraries were constructed by the immunoSEQ multiplex PCR assay. TCRdb provides this immuneACCESS table in a form limited to in-frame rearrangements. Some clones are lacking; in checked studies, under half of them reflect an unresolved V gene, and why the rest are absent is not known. This sample comprises 11,000 to 15,000 clones, approximately 79% of them detected only once. The top ten clones comprise around 21% of the sample. There are a few counts of this clone. Its antigen is not yet known. Within one base of it there is no much larger clone, and no base qualities were kept. The CDR3 covers 17 residues, taking in both the cysteine and the phenylalanine. Of all the DNA, just the CDR3 is kept, 51 bases in frame from base 1. V is cut by 1 base and J by 0 bases, and the space between the germline ends is 13 bases. CDR1 and CDR2 are drawn from the germline V gene: ENHRY, SYGVKD.

The rearrangement joined TRBV10-3 to TRBJ1-3; no D gene can be assigned with confidence. This sequence was found in a boy younger than 18. The sequenced material came from peripheral blood mononuclear cells (PBMCs). The sequenced DNA is TGTGCCATCAGTGAGTTTGGACTTGCCTCCTCTGGAAACACCATATATTTT. The translation is CAISEFGLASSGNTIYF.